Listed here are 22 T cell receptor beta chains from one sample, sequenced in a study of cytomegalovirus exposure and HLA in healthy donors. PCR employed 60 Vbeta and 13 Jbeta primers. Sequencing was performed with immunoSEQ multiplex PCR; in TCRdb, only in-frame clones are kept and a portion is missing. The data contain approximately 170,000 clones, over 70% of them singletons. Sequencing was done on a sample of PBMCs. The receptors here all came from a male donor in good health and CMV-seropositive.

The chain is built from TRBV30 and TRBJ1-2; no reliable D call. V was shortened by 2 bases and J by 6 bases, with 7 bases between the two germline ends. The germline V gene has CDR1 GTSNPN and CDR2 SVGIG (reference sequence). The CDR3 sequence is 11 residues long. The CDR3 loop is CAWSSGNGYTF. The CDR3 coding sequence is TGTGCCTGGAGTTCGGGGAATGGCTACACCTTC.

The rearrangement links TRBV10-2 to TRBJ1-2, with D uncertain. This CDR3 comprises 14 residues. The V gene's germline CDR1 is WSHSY and CDR2 SAAADI. Trimming cost V 4 bases and J 4 bases, with 13 bases left between them. The CDR3 spells CASSGGGQFYGYTF. The DNA of the CDR3 is TGCGCCAGCAGTGGCGGCGGCCAGTTCTATGGCTACACCTTC.

The chain carries TRBV5-1 and TRBJ2-3; 10 bases are a match to TRBD2. The CDR3 has 15 amino acids. V lost 3 bases and J lost 9; bases outside the gene matches: 10. The germline V gene has CDR1 SGHRS and CDR2 YFSETQ. The CDR3 DNA reads TGCGCCAGCAGCTCACTAGCGGGGCGCGCCGGGACGCAGTATTTT. Encoded protein: CASSSLAGRAGTQYF.

There are a few counts of this clone. The chain recombines TRBV14 with TRBJ1-1, with 10 bases that match TRBD1. V shed 3 bases and J 5 bases; nucleotides not matched to a gene: 9. The CDR3 has 16 amino acids. Looked up from germline, CDR1 is SGHDN and CDR2 is FVKESK. This chain's CDR3 is CASSQPRGTGETEAFF. In nucleotides, the CDR3 is TGTGCCAGCAGCCAGCCCAGAGGGACAGGGGAAACTGAAGCTTTCTTT.

V and J are TRBV30 and TRBJ1-1; D is unresolved. The V and J ends lost 3 bases and 0 bases respectively, with 8 bases between them. Looked up from germline, CDR1 is GTSNPN and CDR2 is SVGIG (reference sequence). The CDR3 runs to 13 residues. This CDR3 is CAWRAGLNTEAFF. The CDR3 DNA reads as TGTGCCTGGAGGGCAGGCCTGAACACTGAAGCTTTCTTT.

The chain joins TRBV6-1 to TRBJ2-5; D is unresolved. Germline lookup yields CDR1 MNHNS and CDR2 SASEGT. Trimming removed 6 bases from V and 1 base from J, with 6 bases in between. The CDR3 extends over 12 amino acids. CDR3 nucleotides: TGTGCCAGCAGGCCCAGCCAAGAGACCCAGTACTTC. Protein product: CASRPSQETQYF.

CDR3 sequence: CASSLMRGAYEQYF. CDR3 sequence (DNA): TGTGCCAGCAGCCTTATGCGGGGCGCCTACGAGCAGTACTTC. The chain recombines TRBV11-1 with TRBJ2-7; possible D gene TRBD2, 6 bases. Germline V lookup: CDR1 SGHAT, CDR2 FQDESV (reference sequence). CDR3 length equals 14 residues. V shed 5 bases and J shed 2 bases, with 13 bases lying between them.

The rearrangement links TRBV4-3 to TRBJ1-2; the match to TRBD1 covers 7 bases. The V segment lost 7 bases and the J segment 2 bases; nucleotides outside the gene matches: 7. Germline values: CDR1 LGHNA, CDR2 YSLEER. This CDR3 contains 14 residues. The CDR3, as DNA: TGCGCCAGCAAGGGGGCAGGGGGAAACTATGGCTACACCTTC. Translating gives CASKGAGGNYGYTF.

The chain carries TRBV13 and TRBJ1-1; 7 bases line up with TRBD1. The CDR3 has 14 residues. V dropped 3 bases and J dropped 1; count of bases not matched to a gene: 2. Germline values: CDR1 PRHDT, CDR2 FYEKMQ (reference sequence). CDR3 nucleotides: TGTGCCAGCAGCTTGGGACAGTCGAACACTGAAGCTTTCTTT. Protein: CASSLGQSNTEAFF.

This chain links TRBV7-2 with TRBJ2-1; TRBD1 matches at 8 bases. Losses at the gene ends were 4 bases for V and 4 bases for J; bases not matched to a gene: 3. Germline assignment: CDR1 SGHTA and CDR2 FQGNSA. CDR3 length equals 14 residues. CDR3 nucleotide sequence: TGTGCCAGCAGCTCAGGGGGCCTTTACAATGAGCAGTTCTTC. This codes for CASSSGGLYNEQFF. Full variable domain (remainder filled in from reference TRBV7-2 and TRBJ2-1): GAGVSQSPSNKVTEKGKDVELRCDPISGHTALYWYRQSLGQGLEFLIYFQGNSAPDKSGLPSDRFSAERTGGSVSTLTIQRTQQEDSAVYLCASSSGGLYNEQFFGPGTRLTVL.

The chain combines TRBV19 with TRBJ2-4; TRBD1 agrees at 8 bases. V gave up 5 bases and J gave up 10 bases; unmatched junction bases: 10. Germline V gives CDR1 LNHDA, CDR2 SQIVND (reference sequence). This CDR3 has 14 amino acids. CDR3 amino acids: CASSPWTGWRIQYF. For the CDR3, the DNA is TGTGCCAGTAGTCCCTGGACAGGGTGGAGAATTCAGTACTTC.

The V call is TRBV11-2, the J call TRBJ2-1, with 9 bases aligning to TRBD1. Germline CDR1 SGHAT, CDR2 FQNNGV. The length of the CDR3 is 15 residues. V lost 5 bases, J lost 5 bases, and 7 bases stayed unmatched. The CDR3 DNA follows: TGTGCCAGCAGCATGGACAGGGGAGGACACAATGAGCAGTTCTTC. This translates into CASSMDRGGHNEQFF.

The genes are TRBV20-1 and TRBJ1-2, with a tentative D call TRBD1 (5 bases). V was clipped by 3 bases and J by 4 bases, with 6 bases between them. The CDR3 has 11 amino acids. Germline CDR1 reads DFQATT; CDR2 reads SNEGSKA (reference sequence). The CDR3 region is CSASDSYGYTF. CDR3 DNA: TGCAGTGCTAGTGACAGCTATGGCTACACCTTC.

The V and J genes are TRBV6-5 and TRBJ2-7, with unresolved D. V was cut by 8 bases and J by 3 bases, with 11 bases left in between. Germline CDR1 is MNHEY and CDR2 is SVGAGI. The CDR3 sequence is 12 residues long. The CDR3 reads CASGATNYEQYF. DNA of the CDR3: TGTGCCAGCGGAGCTACCAACTACGAGCAGTACTTC.

This clone was picked up a small number of times. Additional DNA sequences in this sample encode the identical CDR3. This chain connects TRBV5-1 to TRBJ1-1; D remains unclear. Germline CDR1 SGHRS, CDR2 YFSETQ. The CDR3 is 13 residues long. V was cut by 1 base and J by 1 base, with 5 bases left in between. The CDR3 reads CASSLRGNTEAFF. The CDR3 nucleotides read TGCGCCAGCAGCTTGCGGGGGAACACTGAAGCTTTCTTT.

The chain has TRBV7-9 and TRBJ2-5, with 9 bases fitting TRBD2. The germline gives CDR1 SEHNR, CDR2 FQNEAQ (reference sequence). CDR3 length: 18 residues. The V segment lost 6 bases and the J segment 0 bases; nucleotides outside the gene matches: 14. The CDR3 DNA follows: TGTGCCAGCAGGGCCGGACGTCTAGCGGGGATGTACCAAGAGACCCAGTACTTC. Translated: CASRAGRLAGMYQETQYF. The complete variable domain, with remaining parts taken from reference TRBV7-9 and TRBJ2-5, reads DTGVSQNPRHKITKRGQNVTFRCDPISEHNRLYWYRQTLGQGPEFLTYFQNEAQLEKSRLLSDRFSAERPKGSFSTLEIQRTEQGDSAMYLCASRAGRLAGMYQETQYFGPGTRLLVL.

The chain has TRBV11-1 and TRBJ2-7; D ambiguous. Germline V gives CDR1 SGHAT, CDR2 FQDESV (reference sequence). V lost 2 bases and J lost 3, with 17 bases in between. The CDR3 has 16 residues. The CDR3 bases are TGTGCCAGCAGCTTATGGCCCAGAGACACCCACTACGAGCAGTACTTC. Protein sequence: CASSLWPRDTHYEQYF.

The V gene is TRBV29-1, the J gene TRBJ1-1; D gene ambiguous. Trimming cost V 5 bases and J 5 bases, with 6 bases left between them. CDR1 SQVTM and CDR2 ANQGSEA come from the germline V gene. This CDR3 contains 10 residues. CDR3 in amino acids: CSVFRTEAFF. CDR3 DNA sequence: TGCAGCGTTTTTCGGACTGAAGCTTTCTTT.

This clone showed up just once. The chain uses TRBV5-6 and TRBJ1-3; D might be TRBD1 (5 bases). This CDR3 region has 16 residues. Germline values: CDR1 SGHDT, CDR2 YYEEEE. V dropped 0 bases and J dropped 4 bases, with 14 bases sitting between them. For the CDR3, the DNA is TGTGCCAGCAGCTTGGATACGGGGGTTGGAGGAAACACCATATATTTT. Residues: CASSLDTGVGGNTIYF.

The V call is TRBV10-2, the J call TRBJ2-7, with 7 positions matching TRBD1. V shed 3 bases, J shed 5 bases, and the junction held 7 bases outside the gene matches. Germline-derived CDR1 and CDR2 are WSHSY and SAAADI. The CDR3 runs to 14 residues. The CDR3 coding sequence is TGCGCCAGCAGTGACCCCAGGGGGATCCACGAGCAGTACTTC. It specifies CASSDPRGIHEQYF.

The chain links TRBV7-6 to TRBJ2-2, with 9 bases aligning to TRBD1. CDR1 and CDR2 (germline): SGHVS, FNYEAQ. V trimming: 1 base; J trimming: 7 bases; junction bases outside the gene matches: 7. This CDR3 has 16 amino acids. CDR3 amino acids: CASSLVDTGGYGELFF. CDR3 DNA: TGTGCCAGCAGCTTAGTTGATACAGGGGGCTACGGGGAGCTGTTTTTT. Looking up the rest from reference TRBV7-6 and TRBJ2-2 gives the full variable domain: GAGVSQSPRYKVTKRGQDVALRCDPISGHVSLYWYRQALGQGPEFLTYFNYEAQQDKSGLPNDRFSAERPEGSISTLTIQRTEQRDSAMYRCASSLVDTGGYGELFFGEGSRLTVL.

CDR3 bases: TGCGCCAGCAGCGCGGCCCCCGAAGAAAAACTGTTTTTT. Translation: CASSAAPEEKLFF. The rearrangement uses TRBV5-1 and TRBJ1-4; D gene unclear. CDR1 SGHRS and CDR2 YFSETQ come from the germline V gene. This CDR3 is 13 amino acids long. Trimming took off 4 bases at V and 8 bases at J, with 12 bases between the two ends.